These T cell receptor beta chains were read from a single sample in a study of T cell responses to AZD1222 COVID-19 vaccine. The assay was immunoSEQ multiplex PCR, and TCRdb's table has in-frame clones only and misses some. The sample carries 120,000 to 150,000 clones, 89% recorded once. Source: peripheral blood, taken 28 days after the second AZD1222 dose. The receptors stem from an adult who received the AZD1222 COVID-19 vaccine. Each CDR3 is given without its conserved first and last residue.

V gene	J gene	CDR3 protein
TRBV7-2	TRBJ2-5	ASSLQGQETQY
TRBV24-1	TRBJ2-1	ATSLPGTGKNEQF
TRBV30	TRBJ2-3	AWGFSGASSTDTQY
TRBV6-2/TRBV6-3	TRBJ1-2	ASSPWTGSTTNYGYT
TRBV12-3/TRBV12-4	TRBJ2-7	ASSLAGSEQY
TRBV5-4	TRBJ2-7	ASTQPESSYEQY
TRBV2	TRBJ2-7	ASSERAVASYEQY
TRBV5-5	TRBJ2-7	ASSPGQESSYEQY
TRBV28	TRBJ1-2	ASRGGGYT
TRBV25-1	TRBJ1-2	ATSQYLSGYT
TRBV4-2	TRBJ1-1	ASSQVGWGTGDLNTEAF
TRBV7-2	TRBJ1-6	ASSSRERNSSLH
TRBV9	TRBJ1-6	ASSGQQQGIFNSPLH
TRBV5-4	TRBJ1-4	ASSFRDGEKLF
TRBV29-1	TRBJ2-7	SVVDPFNRDSYEQY
TRBV6-5	TRBJ2-7	ASHQGTSYEQY
TRBV5-1	TRBJ1-1	ASSLDRNTEAF
TRBV27	TRBJ2-7	ASSSIGLAGPAYEQY
TRBV9	TRBJ1-6	ASSVQGGNSPLH
TRBV12-3/TRBV12-4	TRBJ2-3	ASNQHGDTQY
TRBV6-5	TRBJ2-7	ASNLKKRAGYEQY
TRBV12-5	TRBJ2-5	ASGPDRLAGYQETQY
TRBV2	TRBJ2-1	ASSEGAGVYSYNEQF
TRBV28	TRBJ1-2	ASGNTYGYT
TRBV29-1	TRBJ1-5	SVRDRPNQPQH
TRBV9	TRBJ1-1	ASSEGTGSTEAF
TRBV7-9	TRBJ2-7	ASSSPWDAYEQY
TRBV9	TRBJ2-3	ASSRDAGGTDTQY
TRBV6-1	TRBJ1-2	ASSGGPVSGIRGYT
TRBV5-8	TRBJ2-5	ASSPGTGMLETQY
TRBV18	TRBJ2-7	ASSPTGPYEQY
TRBV18	TRBJ1-5	ASSPETGGNQPQH
TRBV21-1	TRBJ2-3	ASSNLAGNNASTDTQY
TRBV24-1	TRBJ1-4	ATSEARDVEKLF
TRBV28	TRBJ2-7	ASSPGLAGNYEQY
TRBV6-9	TRBJ2-3	ASSSPNAGGRTDTQY
TRBV7-9	TRBJ1-3	ASSLMGDTIY
TRBV7-8	TRBJ2-1	ASSLGRFETYNEQF
TRBV6-6	TRBJ2-1	ASSPLGNNEQF
TRBV7-2	TRBJ2-1	ASSSSGTGNEQF
TRBV4-1	TRBJ2-3	ASSQDLGGSTDTQY
TRBV6-6	TRBJ2-5	ASSYVGTQETQY
TRBV5-1	TRBJ2-3	ASSLDTDTQY
TRBV7-9	TRBJ2-3	ASISAPIWTRGTDTQY
TRBV6-5	TRBJ1-2	ASSYGGQRDGYT
TRBV9	TRBJ1-1	ASSVAPWGQGQAGPITEAF
TRBV30	TRBJ2-1	AWGGREYEQF
TRBV7-8	TRBJ1-4	ASRQDRAAANEKLF
TRBV11-3	TRBJ1-5	ASSLVSNQPQH
TRBV2	TRBJ1-1	ASTRAGGMSTEAF
TRBV7-9	TRBJ1-2	ASSLDSAISGYT